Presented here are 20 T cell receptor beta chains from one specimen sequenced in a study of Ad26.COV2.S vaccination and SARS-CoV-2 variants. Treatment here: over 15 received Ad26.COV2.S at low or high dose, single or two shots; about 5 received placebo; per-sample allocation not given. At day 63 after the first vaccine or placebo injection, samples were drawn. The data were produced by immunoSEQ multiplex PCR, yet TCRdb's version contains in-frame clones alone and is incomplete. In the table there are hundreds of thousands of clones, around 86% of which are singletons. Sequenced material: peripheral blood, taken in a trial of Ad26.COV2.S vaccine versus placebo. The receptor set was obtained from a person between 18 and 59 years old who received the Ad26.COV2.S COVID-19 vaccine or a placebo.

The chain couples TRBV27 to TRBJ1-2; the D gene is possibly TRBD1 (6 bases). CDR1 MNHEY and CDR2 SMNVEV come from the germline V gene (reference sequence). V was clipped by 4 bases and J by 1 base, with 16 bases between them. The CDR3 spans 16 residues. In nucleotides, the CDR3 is TGTGCCAGCAGTTCATCCAGGACAGAAAATAACTATGGCTACACCTTC. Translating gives CASSSSRTENNYGYTF.

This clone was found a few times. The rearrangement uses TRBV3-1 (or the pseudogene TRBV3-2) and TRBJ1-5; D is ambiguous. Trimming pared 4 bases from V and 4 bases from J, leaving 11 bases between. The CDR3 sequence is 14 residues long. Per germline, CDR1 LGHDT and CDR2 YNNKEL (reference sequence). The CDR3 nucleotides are TGTGCCAGCAGCCCTTTTGGGTATAATCAGCCCCAGCATTTT. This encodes CASSPFGYNQPQHF.

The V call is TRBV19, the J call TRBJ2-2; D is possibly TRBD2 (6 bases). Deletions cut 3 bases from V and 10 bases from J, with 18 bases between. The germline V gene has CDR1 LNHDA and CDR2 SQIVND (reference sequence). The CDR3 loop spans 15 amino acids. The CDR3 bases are TGTGCCAGTAGTATCGGGGTAGCGGTAAGGGAGGAGCTGTTTTTT. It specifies CASSIGVAVREELFF.

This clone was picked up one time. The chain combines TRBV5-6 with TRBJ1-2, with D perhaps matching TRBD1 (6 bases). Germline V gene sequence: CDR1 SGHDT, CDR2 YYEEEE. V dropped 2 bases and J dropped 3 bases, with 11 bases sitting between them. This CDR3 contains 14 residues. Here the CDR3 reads CASSLTGRDYGYTF. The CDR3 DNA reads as TGTGCCAGCAGCTTAACAGGGAGGGACTATGGCTACACCTTC.

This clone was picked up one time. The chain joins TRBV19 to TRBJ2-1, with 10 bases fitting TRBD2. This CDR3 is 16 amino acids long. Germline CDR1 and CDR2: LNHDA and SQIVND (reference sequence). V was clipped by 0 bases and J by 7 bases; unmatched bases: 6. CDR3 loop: CASSIDHPGLANEQFF. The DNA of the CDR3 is TGTGCCAGTAGTATAGATCATCCGGGACTAGCGAATGAGCAGTTCTTC.

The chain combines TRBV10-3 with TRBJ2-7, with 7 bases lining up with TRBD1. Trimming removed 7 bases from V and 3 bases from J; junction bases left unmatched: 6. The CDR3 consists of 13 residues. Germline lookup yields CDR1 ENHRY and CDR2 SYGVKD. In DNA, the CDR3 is TGTGCCATCATGGGACAGTCTGACTACGAGCAGTACTTC. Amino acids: CAIMGQSDYEQYF.

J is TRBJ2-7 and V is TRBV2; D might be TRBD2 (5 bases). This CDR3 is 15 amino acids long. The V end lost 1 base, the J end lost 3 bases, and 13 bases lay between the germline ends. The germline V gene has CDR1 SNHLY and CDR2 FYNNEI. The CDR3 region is CASSEGQIGGYEQYF. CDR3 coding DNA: TGTGCCAGCAGTGAAGGTCAGATAGGAGGCTACGAGCAGTACTTC.

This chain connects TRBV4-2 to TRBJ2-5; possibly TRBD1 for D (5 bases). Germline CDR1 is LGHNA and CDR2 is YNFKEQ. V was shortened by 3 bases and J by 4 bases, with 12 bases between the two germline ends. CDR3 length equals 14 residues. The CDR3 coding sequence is TGTGCCAGCAGCCAGGGGCTCGGACCAGAGACCCAGTACTTC. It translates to CASSQGLGPETQYF.

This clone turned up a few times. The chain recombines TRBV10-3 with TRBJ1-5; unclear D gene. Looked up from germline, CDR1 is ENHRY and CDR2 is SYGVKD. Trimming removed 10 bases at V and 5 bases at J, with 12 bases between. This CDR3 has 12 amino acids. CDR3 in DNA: TGTGCCACAGGCAGCGAACATCAGCCCCAGCATTTT. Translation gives CATGSEHQPQHF.

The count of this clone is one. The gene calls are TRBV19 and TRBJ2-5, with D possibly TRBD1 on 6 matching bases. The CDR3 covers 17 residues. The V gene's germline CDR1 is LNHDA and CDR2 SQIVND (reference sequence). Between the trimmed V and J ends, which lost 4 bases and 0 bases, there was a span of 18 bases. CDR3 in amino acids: CASSTGVGSIYQETQYF. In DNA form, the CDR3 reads TGTGCCAGTAGTACAGGGGTGGGCTCTATTTACCAAGAGACCCAGTACTTC.

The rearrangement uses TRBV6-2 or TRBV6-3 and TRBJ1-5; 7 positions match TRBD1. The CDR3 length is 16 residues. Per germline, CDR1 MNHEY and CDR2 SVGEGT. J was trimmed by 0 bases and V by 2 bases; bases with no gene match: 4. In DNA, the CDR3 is TGTGCCAGCAGTTACGGACAGGCGTATAGCAATCAGCCCCAGCATTTT. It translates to CASSYGQAYSNQPQHF.

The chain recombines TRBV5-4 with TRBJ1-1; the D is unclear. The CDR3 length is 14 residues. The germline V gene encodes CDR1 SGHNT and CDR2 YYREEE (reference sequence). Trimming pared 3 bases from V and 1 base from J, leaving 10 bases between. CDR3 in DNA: TGTGCCAGCAGCTGGGGAGGCCAGAACACTGAAGCTTTCTTT. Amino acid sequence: CASSWGGQNTEAFF.

The CDR3 DNA follows: TGTGCCAGTAGTAAAATAGGACACTCTGGGGCCAACGTCCTGACTTTC. Translation gives CASSKIGHSGANVLTF. The chain recombines TRBV19 with TRBJ2-6; tentatively, D is TRBD1 (5 bases). This CDR3 region has 16 residues. Germline V CDR1 and CDR2: LNHDA, SQIVND (reference sequence). V was cut by 4 bases and J by 0 bases, with 10 bases left in between.

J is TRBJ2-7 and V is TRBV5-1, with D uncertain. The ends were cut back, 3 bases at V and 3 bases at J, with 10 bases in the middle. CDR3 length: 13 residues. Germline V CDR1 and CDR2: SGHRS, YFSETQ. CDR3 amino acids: CASSSDPGYEQYF. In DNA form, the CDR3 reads TGCGCCAGCAGCTCGGACCCCGGCTACGAGCAGTACTTC.

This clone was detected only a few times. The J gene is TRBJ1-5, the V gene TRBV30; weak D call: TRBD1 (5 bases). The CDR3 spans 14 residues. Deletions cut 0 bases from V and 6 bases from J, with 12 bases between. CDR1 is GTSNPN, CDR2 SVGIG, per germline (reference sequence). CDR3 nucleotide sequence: TGTGCCTGGAGTGTACGGGGGTGCAGTCAGCCCCAGCATTTT. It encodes CAWSVRGCSQPQHF.

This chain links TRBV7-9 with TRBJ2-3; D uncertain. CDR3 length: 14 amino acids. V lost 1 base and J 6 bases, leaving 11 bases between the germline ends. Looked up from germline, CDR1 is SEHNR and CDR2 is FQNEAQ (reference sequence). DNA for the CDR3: TGTGCCAGCAGCTTAGGCTCCCCGGCCGATACGCAGTATTTT. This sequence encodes CASSLGSPADTQYF.

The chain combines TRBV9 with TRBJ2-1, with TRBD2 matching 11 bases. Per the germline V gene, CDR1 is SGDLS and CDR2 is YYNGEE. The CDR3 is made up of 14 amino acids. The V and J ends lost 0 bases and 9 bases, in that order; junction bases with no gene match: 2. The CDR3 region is CASSVGLAGGEQFF. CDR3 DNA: TGTGCCAGCAGCGTAGGGCTAGCGGGGGGTGAGCAGTTCTTC.

The CDR3 reads CASPRERGAPRGF. In DNA form, the CDR3 reads TGTGCCAGCCCCAGGGAGCGGGGGGCCCCCCGCGGCTTT. The chain uses TRBV21-1 and TRBJ2-2; the table's TRBD2 call for D was not verified on the DNA. TRBV21-1 is a listed pseudogene. This CDR3 spans 13 amino acids.

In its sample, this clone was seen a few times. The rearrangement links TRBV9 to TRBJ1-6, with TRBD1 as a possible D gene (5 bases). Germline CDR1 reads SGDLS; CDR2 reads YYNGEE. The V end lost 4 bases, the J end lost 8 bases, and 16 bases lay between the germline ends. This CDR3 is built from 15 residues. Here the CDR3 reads CASSLDVREDSPLHF. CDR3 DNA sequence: TGTGCCAGCAGCCTAGACGTCAGGGAAGATTCACCCCTCCACTTT.

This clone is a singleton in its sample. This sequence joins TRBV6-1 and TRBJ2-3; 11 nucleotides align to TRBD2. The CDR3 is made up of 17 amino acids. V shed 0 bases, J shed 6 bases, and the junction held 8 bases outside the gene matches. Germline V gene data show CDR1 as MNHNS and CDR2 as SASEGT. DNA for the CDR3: TGTGCCAGCAGTGAAGCGCCCCTAGCGGGGGGTTCGGATACGCAGTATTTT. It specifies CASSEAPLAGGSDTQYF.